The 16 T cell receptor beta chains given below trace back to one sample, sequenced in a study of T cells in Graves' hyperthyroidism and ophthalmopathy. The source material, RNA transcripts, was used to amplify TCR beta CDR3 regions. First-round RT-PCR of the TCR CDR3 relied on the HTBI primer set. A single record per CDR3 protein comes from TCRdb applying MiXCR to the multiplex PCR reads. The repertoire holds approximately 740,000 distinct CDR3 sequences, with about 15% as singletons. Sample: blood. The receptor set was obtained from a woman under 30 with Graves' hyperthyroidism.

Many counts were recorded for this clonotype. As DNA, the CDR3 is TGTGCCAGCAGTTTCGCACGAACAGGGGGGGAGACCCAGTACTTC. Its protein is CASSFARTGGETQYF. The chain recombines TRBV6-1 with TRBJ2-5; 8 positions match TRBD1. The J segment lost 5 bases and the V segment lost 5 bases, leaving 10 bases of the junction unmatched. Germline V gene data show CDR1 as MNHNS and CDR2 as SASEGT. This CDR3 is 15 amino acids long.

CDR3: CASSYEGRKQYGYTF. CDR3 nucleotides: TGCGCCAGCAGCTACGAAGGGAGAAAGCAGTATGGCTACACCTTC. The chain has TRBV5-1 and TRBJ1-2; D gene ambiguous. V lost 3 bases and J 5 bases, leaving 17 bases between the germline ends. Germline-derived CDR1 and CDR2 are SGHRS and YFSETQ. This CDR3 comprises 15 residues.

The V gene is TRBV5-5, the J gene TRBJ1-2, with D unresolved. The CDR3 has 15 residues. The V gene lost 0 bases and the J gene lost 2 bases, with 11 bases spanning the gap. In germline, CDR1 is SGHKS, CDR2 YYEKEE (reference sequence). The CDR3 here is CASSLDPKVNYGYTF. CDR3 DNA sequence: TGTGCCAGCAGCTTGGACCCTAAGGTGAACTATGGCTACACCTTC.

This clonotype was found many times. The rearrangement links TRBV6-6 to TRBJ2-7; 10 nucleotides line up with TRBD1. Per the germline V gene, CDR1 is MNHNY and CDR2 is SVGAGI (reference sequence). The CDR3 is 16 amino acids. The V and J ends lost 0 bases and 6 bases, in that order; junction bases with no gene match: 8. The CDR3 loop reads CASSYSTTGTGVEQYF. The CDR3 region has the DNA TGTGCCAGCAGTTACTCAACTACCGGGACAGGGGTCGAGCAGTACTTC.

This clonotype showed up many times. CDR3 bases: TGTGCCAGCAGCTGGGGGTCTAGCTCCTACAATGAGCAGTTCTTC. This gives the protein CASSWGSSSYNEQFF. V usage is TRBV11-2 and J usage is TRBJ2-1; D is perhaps TRBD1 or TRBD2 (5 bases each). The CDR3 loop spans 15 amino acids. Looked up from germline, CDR1 is SGHAT and CDR2 is FQNNGV. The germline V and J ends were trimmed by 4 bases and 0 bases, with 10 bases remaining between them.

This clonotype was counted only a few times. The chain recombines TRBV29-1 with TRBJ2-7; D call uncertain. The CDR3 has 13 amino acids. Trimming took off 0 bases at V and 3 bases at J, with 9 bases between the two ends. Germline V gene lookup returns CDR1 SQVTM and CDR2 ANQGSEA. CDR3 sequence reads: CSVEDPDVYEQYF. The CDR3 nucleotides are TGCAGCGTTGAAGACCCGGACGTCTACGAGCAGTACTTC.

CDR3 sequence (DNA): TGCGCCAGCAGCTTGGAACAGGCGGACACCGGGGAGCTGTTTTTT. It encodes CASSLEQADTGELFF. This chain connects TRBV5-1 to TRBJ2-2, with a possible D match to TRBD1 (5 bases). CDR1 SGHRS and CDR2 YFSETQ come from the germline V gene. The CDR3 is 15 amino acids. V lost 0 bases to trimming and J lost 3 bases, with 9 bases between them. The whole variable domain, remainder taken from reference TRBV5-1 and TRBJ2-2, is KAGVTQTPRYLIKTRGQQVTLSCSPISGHRSVSWYQQTPGQGLQFLFEYFSETQRNKGNFPGRFSGRQFSNSRSEMNVSTLELGDSALYLCASSLEQADTGELFFGEGSRLTVL.

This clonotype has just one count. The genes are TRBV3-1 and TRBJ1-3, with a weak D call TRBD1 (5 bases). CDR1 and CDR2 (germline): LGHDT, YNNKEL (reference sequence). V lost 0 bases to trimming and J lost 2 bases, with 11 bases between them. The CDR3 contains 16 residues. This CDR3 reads CASSQEAARAGNTIYF. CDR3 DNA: TGTGCCAGCAGCCAAGAGGCGGCCAGGGCTGGAAACACCATATATTTT.

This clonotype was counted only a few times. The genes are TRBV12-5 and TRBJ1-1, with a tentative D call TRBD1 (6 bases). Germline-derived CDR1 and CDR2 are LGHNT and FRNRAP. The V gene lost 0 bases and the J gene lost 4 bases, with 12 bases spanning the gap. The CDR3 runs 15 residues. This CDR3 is CASGLVFRGSTEAFF. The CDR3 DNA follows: TGTGCTAGTGGTTTGGTTTTTAGGGGGAGCACTGAAGCTTTCTTT. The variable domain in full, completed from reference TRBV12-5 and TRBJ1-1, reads DARVTQTPRHKVTEMGQEVTMRCQPILGHNTVFWYRQTMMQGLELLAYFRNRAPLDDSGMPKDRFSAEMPDATLATLKIQPSEPRDSAVYFCASGLVFRGSTEAFFGQGTRLTVV.

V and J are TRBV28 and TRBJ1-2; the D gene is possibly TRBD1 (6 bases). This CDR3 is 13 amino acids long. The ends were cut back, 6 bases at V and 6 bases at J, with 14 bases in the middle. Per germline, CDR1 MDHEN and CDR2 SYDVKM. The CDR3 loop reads CASRGGTTNGYTF. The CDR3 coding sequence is TGTGCCAGCAGAGGGGGGACAACAAATGGCTACACCTTC.

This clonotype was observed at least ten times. The CDR3 is CSARETGTDTQYF. DNA for the CDR3: TGCAGTGCTCGCGAAACCGGCACAGATACGCAGTATTTT. This rearrangement joins TRBV20-1 to TRBJ2-3; D gene uncertain. CDR1 is DFQATT, CDR2 SNEGSKA, per germline (reference sequence). The CDR3 has 13 residues. The V gene lost 5 bases and the J gene lost 1 base, with 10 bases spanning the gap.

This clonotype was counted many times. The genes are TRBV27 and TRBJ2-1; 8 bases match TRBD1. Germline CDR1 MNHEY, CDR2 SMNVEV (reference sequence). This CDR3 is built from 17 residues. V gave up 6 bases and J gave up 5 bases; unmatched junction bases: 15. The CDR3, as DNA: TGTGCCAGCAGATCTGATTGGACAGGGAAATCAAACAATGAGCAGTTCTTC. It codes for CASRSDWTGKSNNEQFF.

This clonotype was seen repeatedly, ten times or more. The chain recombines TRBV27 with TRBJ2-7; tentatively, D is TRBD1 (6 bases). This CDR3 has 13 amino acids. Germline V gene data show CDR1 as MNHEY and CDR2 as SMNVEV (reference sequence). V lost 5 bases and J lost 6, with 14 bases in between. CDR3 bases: TGTGCCAGCAGTATAGGGGGAAACTCCGAGCAGTACTTC. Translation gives CASSIGGNSEQYF.

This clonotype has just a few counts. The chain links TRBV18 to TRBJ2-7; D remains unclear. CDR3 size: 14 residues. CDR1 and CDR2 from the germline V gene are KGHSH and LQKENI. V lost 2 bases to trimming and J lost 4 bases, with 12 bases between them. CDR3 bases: TGTGCCAGCTCACCATTTTTTCTATCGTACGAGCAGTACTTC. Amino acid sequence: CASSPFFLSYEQYF.

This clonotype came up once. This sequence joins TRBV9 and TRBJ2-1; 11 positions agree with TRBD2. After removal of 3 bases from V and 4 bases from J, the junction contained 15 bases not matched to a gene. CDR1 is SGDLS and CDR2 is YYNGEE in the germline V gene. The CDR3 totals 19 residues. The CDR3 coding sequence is TGTGCCAGCAGCGACGGGACTAGCGGAGCGAGCGCCACTTACAATGAGCAGTTCTTC. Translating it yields CASSDGTSGASATYNEQFF.

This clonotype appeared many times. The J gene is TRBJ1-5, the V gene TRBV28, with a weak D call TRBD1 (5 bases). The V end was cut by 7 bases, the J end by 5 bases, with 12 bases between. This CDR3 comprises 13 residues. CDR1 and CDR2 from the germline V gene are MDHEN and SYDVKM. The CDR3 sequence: CASTRGGYQPQHF. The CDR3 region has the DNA TGTGCCAGCACCCGGGGGGGGTATCAGCCCCAGCATTTT.